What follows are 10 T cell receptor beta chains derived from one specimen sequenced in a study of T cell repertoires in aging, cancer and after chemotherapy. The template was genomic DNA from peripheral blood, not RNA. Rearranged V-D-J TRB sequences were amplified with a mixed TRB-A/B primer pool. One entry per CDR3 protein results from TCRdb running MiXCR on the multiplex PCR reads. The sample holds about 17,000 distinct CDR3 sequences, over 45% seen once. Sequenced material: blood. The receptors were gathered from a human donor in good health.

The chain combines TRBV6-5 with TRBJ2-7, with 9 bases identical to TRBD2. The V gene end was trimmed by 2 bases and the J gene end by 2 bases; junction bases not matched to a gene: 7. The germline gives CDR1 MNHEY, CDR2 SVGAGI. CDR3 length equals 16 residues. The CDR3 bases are TGTGCCAGCAGTTACGGGCGGGCGGGAGGGACCTACGAGCAGTACTTC. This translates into CASSYGRAGGTYEQYF.

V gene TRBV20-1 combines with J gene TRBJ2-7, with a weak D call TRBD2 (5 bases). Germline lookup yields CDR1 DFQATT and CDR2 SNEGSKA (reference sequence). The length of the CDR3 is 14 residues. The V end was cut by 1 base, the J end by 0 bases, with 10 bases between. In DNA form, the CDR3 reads TGCAGTGCTAGAGGGGGAGTGGACTCCTACGAGCAGTACTTC. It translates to CSARGGVDSYEQYF.

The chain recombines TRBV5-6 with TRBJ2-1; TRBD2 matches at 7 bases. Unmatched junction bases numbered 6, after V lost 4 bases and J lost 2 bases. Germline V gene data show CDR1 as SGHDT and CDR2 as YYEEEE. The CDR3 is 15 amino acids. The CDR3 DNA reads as TGTGCCAGCAGCCTGGTACTAGCGCCCTACAATGAGCAGTTCTTC. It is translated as CASSLVLAPYNEQFF. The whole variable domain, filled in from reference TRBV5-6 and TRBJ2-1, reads DAGVTQSPTHLIKTRGQQVTLRCSPKSGHDTVSWYQQALGQGPQFIFQYYEEEERQRGNFPDRFSGHQFPNYSSELNVNALLLGDSALYLCASSLVLAPYNEQFFGPGTRLTVL.

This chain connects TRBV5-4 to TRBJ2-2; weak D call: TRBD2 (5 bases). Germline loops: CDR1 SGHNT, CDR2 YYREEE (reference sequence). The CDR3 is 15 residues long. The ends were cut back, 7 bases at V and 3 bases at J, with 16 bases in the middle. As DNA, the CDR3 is TGTGCCAGCCGTAAGGGAGACCGGGACACCGGGGAGCTGTTTTTT. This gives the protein CASRKGDRDTGELFF. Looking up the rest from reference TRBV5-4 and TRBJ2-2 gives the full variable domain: ETGVTQSPTHLIKTRGQQVTLRCSSQSGHNTVSWYQQALGQGPQFIFQYYREEENGRGNFPPRFSGLQFPNYSSELNVNALELDDSALYLCASRKGDRDTGELFFGEGSRLTVL.

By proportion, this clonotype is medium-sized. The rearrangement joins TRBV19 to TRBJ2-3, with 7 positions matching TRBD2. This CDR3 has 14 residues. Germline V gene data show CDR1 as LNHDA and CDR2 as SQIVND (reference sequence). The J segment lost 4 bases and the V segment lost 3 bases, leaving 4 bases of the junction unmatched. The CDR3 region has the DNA TGTGCCAGTAGTATTGGGGGAGGGCCAGATACGCAGTATTTT. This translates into CASSIGGGPDTQYF.

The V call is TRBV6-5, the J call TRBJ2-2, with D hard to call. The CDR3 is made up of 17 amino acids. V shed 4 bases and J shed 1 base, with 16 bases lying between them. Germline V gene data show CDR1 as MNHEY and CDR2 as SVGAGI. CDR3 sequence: CASSSGRHPLNTGELFF. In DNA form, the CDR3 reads TGTGCCAGCAGTTCAGGCCGCCATCCCTTGAACACCGGGGAGCTGTTTTTT.

CDR3 DNA sequence: TGTGCCAGCAGCTTGGTAGGGACAGAGGGCGAGCAGTACTTC. This translates into CASSLVGTEGEQYF. The rearrangement links TRBV5-4 to TRBJ2-7; 7 bases line up with TRBD1. There are 14 residues in the CDR3. V lost 0 bases, J lost 6 bases, and 6 bases stayed unmatched. Germline CDR1 SGHNT, CDR2 YYREEE (reference sequence).

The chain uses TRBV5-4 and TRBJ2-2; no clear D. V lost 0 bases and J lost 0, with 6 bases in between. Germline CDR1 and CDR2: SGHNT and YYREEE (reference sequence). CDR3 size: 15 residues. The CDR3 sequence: CASSLGITNTGELFF. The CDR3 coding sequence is TGTGCCAGCAGCTTGGGGATCACGAACACCGGGGAGCTGTTTTTT.

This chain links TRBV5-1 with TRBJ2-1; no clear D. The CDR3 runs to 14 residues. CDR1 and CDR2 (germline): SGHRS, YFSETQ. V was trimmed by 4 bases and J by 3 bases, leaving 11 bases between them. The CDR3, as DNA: TGCGCCAGCAGCCTGCAGGAGATCTACAATGAGCAGTTCTTC. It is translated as CASSLQEIYNEQFF.

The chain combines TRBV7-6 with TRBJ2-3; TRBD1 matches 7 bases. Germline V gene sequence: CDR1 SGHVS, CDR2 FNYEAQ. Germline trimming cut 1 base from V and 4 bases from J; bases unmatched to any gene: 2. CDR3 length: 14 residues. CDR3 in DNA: TGTGCCAGCAGCTTAGGACAGGGACCAGATACGCAGTATTTT. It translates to CASSLGQGPDTQYF.